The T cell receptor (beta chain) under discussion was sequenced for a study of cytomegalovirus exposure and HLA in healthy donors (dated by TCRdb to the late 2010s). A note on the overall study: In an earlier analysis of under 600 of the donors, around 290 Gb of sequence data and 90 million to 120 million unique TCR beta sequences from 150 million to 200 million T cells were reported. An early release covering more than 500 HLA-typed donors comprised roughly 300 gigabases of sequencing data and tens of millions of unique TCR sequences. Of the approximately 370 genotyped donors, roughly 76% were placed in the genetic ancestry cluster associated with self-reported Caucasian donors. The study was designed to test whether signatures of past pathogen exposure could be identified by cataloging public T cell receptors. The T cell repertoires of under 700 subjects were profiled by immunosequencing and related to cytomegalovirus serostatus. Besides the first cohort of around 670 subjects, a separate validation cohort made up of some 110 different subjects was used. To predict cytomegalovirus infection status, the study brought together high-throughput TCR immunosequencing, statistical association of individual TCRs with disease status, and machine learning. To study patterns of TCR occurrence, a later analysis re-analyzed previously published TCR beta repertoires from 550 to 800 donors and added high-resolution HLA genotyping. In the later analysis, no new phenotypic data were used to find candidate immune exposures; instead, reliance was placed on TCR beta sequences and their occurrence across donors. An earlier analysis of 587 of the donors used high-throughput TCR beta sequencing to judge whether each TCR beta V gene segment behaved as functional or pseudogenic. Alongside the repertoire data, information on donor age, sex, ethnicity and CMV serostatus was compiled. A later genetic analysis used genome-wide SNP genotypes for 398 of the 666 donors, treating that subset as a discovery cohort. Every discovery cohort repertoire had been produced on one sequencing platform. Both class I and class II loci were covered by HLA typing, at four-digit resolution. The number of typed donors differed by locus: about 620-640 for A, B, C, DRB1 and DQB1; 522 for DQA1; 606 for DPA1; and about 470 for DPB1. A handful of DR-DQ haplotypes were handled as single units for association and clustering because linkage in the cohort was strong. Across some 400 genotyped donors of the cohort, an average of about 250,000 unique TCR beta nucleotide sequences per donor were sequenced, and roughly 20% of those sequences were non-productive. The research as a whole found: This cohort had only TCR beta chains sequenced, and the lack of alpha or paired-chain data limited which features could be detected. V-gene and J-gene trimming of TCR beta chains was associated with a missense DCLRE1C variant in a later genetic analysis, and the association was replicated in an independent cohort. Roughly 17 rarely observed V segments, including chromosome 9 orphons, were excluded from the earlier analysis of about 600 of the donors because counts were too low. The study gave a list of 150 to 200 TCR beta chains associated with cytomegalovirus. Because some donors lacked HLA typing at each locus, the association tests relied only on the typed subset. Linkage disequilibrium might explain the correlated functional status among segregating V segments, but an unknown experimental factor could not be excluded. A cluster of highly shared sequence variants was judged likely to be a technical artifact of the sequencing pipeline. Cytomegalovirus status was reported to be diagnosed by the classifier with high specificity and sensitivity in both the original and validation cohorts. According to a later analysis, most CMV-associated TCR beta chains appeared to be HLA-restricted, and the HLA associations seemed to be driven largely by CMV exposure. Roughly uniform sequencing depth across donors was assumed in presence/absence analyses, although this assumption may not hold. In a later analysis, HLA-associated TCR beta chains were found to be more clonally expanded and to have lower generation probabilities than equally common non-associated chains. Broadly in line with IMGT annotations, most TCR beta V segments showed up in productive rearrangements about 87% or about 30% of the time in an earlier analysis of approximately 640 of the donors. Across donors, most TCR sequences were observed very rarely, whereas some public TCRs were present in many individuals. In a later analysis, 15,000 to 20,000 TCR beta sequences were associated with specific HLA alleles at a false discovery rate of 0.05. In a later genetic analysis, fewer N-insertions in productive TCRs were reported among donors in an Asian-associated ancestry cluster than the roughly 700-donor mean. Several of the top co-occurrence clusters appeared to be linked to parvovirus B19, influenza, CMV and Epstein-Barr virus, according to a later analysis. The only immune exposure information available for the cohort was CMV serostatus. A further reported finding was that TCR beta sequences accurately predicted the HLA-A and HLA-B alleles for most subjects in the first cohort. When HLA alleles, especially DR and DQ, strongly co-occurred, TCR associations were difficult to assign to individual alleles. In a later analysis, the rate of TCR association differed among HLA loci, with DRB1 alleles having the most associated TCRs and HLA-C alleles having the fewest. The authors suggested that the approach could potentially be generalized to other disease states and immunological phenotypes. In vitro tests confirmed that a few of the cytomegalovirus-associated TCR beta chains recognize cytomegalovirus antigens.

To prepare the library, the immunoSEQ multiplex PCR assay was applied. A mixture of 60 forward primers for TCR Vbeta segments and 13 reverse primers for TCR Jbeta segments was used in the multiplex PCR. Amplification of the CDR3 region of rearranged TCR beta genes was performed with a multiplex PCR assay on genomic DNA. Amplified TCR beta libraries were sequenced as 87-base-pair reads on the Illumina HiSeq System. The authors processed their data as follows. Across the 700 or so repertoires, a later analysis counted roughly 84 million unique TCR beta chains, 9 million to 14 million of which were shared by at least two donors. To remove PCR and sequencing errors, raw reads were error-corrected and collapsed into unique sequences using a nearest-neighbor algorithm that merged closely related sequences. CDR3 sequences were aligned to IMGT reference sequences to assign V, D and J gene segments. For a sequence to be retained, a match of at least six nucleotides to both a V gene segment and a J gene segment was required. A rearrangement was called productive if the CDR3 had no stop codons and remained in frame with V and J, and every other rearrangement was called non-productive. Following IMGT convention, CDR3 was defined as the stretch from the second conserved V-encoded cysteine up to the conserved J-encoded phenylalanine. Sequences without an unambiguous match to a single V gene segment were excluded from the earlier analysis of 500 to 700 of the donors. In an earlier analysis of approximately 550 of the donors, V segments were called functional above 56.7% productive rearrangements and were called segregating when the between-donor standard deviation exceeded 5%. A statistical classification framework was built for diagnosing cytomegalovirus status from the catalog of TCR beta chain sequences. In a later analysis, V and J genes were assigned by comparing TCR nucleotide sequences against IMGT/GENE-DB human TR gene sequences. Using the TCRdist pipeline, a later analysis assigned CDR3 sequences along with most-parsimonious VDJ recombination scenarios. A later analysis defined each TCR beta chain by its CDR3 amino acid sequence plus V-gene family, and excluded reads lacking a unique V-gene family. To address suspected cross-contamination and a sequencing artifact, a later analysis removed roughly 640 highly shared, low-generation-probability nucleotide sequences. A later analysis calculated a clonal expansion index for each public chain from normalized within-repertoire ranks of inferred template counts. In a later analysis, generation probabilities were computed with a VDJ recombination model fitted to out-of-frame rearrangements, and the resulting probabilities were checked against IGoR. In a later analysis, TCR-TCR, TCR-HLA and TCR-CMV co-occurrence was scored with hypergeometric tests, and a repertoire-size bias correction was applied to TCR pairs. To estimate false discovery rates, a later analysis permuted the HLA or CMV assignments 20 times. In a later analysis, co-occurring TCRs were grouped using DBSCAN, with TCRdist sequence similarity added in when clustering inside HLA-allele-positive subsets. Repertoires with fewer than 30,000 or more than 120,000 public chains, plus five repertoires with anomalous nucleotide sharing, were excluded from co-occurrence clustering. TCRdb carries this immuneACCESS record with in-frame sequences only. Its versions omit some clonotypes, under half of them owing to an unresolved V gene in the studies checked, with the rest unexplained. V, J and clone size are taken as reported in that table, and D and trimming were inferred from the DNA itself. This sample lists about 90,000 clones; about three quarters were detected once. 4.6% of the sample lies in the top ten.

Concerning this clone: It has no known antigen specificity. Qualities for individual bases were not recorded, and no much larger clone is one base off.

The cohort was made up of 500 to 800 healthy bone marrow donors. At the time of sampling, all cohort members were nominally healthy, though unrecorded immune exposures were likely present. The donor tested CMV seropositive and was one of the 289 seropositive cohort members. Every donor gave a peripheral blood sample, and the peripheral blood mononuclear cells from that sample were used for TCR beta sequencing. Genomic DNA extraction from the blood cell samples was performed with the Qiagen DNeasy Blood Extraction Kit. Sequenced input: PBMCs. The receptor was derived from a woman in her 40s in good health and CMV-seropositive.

The CDR3 region reads CASSSYPGRTTYEQYF. The DNA reads as follows: TGCGCCAGCAGCTCCTACCCCGGGAGGACGACCTACGAGCAGTACTTC. The chain is encoded by TRBV5-1 joined to TRBJ2-5; 7 nucleotides in the junction match TRBD2. The DNA matches TRBJ2-7 better at its end, which makes the J call doubtful. The CDR3, from cysteine to phenylalanine, totals 16 residues. Here the CDR3 DNA is all that survives: 48 bases in frame from base 1. For CDR1 and CDR2, the germline V gene lists SGHRS and YFSETQ.